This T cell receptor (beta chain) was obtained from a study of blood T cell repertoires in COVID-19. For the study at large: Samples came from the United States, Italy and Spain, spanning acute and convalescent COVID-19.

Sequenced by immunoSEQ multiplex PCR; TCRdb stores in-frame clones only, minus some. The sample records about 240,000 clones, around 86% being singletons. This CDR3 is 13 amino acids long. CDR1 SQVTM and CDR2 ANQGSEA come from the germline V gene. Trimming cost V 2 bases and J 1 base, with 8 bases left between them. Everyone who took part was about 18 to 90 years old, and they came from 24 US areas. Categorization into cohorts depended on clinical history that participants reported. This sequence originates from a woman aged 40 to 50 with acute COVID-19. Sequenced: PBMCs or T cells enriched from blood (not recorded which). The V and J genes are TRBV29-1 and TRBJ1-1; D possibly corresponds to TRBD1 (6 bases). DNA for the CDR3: TGCAGCGTTGAAAGGGACAAGAACACTGAAGCTTTCTTT. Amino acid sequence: CSVERDKNTEAFF. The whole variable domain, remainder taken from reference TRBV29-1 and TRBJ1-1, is SAVISQKPSRDICQRGTSLTIQCQVDSQVTMMFWYRQQPGQSLTLIATANQGSEATYESGFVIDKFPISRPNLTFSTLTVSNMSPEDSSIYLCSVERDKNTEAFFGQGTRLTVV.